The rows below give T cell receptor beta chains drawn from one sample of a study of CD8 T cells in ankylosing spondylitis. TCRdb reprocessed the 5' RACE reads via MiXCR and lists one record per CDR3 protein. The data show around 490,000 distinct CDR3 sequences, about 5% seen once. The sequenced sample consisted of blood, either unsorted or a sorted T cell fraction (not recorded which). Every receptor here comes from a male donor with ankylosing spondylitis. Both conserved end residues are part of each CDR3. Each record gives: D gene, J gene, V gene, clone size, CDR3 protein, CDR3 DNA. A D gene is named only where the DNA matches it firmly. Clone size is not always given. Where it is, it says once, few, many or a class for expanded clones.

D gene: .; J gene: TRBJ2-5; V gene: TRBV24-1; clone size: many; CDR3 protein: CATSDPGHSVETQYF; CDR3 DNA: TGTGCCACCAGTGATCCGGGCCACTCGGTGGAGACCCAGTACTTC
D gene: .; J gene: TRBJ1-4; V gene: TRBV4-3; clone size: many; CDR3 protein: CASSYDSQGTNEKLFF; CDR3 DNA: TGCGCCAGCAGCTACGACAGTCAGGGAACTAATGAAAAACTGTTTTTT
D gene: .; J gene: TRBJ2-1; V gene: TRBV6-5; clone size: many; CDR3 protein: CASKRGRNEQFF; CDR3 DNA: TGTGCCAGCAAAAGAGGGAGAAATGAGCAGTTCTTC
D gene: TRBD2; J gene: TRBJ2-1; V gene: TRBV20-1; clone size: many; CDR3 protein: CSARGGAGEYNEQFF; CDR3 DNA: TGCAGTGCTAGAGGTGGCGCGGGGGAGTACAATGAGCAGTTCTTC
D gene: TRBD2; J gene: TRBJ2-1; V gene: TRBV6-5; clone size: many; CDR3 protein: CASRLAGGLNNEQFF; CDR3 DNA: TGTGCCAGCAGATTAGCGGGGGGGCTGAACAATGAGCAGTTCTTC
D gene: .; J gene: TRBJ2-3; V gene: TRBV3-1; clone size: many; CDR3 protein: CASSQADGPSTDTQYF; CDR3 DNA: TGTGCCAGCAGCCAAGCGGACGGACCTAGCACAGATACGCAGTATTTT
D gene: .; J gene: TRBJ2-7; V gene: TRBV7-9; clone size: many; CDR3 protein: CASSPKNYEQYF; CDR3 DNA: TGTGCCAGCAGCCCAAAAAACTACGAGCAGTACTTC
D gene: TRBD2; J gene: TRBJ2-3; V gene: TRBV20-1; clone size: many; CDR3 protein: CSAREQWLAGGRGTDTQYF; CDR3 DNA: TGCAGTGCTAGAGAACAGTGGCTAGCGGGAGGGCGAGGCACAGATACGCAGTATTTT
D gene: .; J gene: TRBJ2-1; V gene: TRBV28; clone size: many; CDR3 protein: CASSFGADYNEQFF; CDR3 DNA: TGTGCCAGCAGTTTTGGGGCAGACTACAATGAGCAGTTCTTC
D gene: .; J gene: TRBJ2-1; V gene: TRBV20-1; clone size: many; CDR3 protein: CSANPGSTYNEQFF; CDR3 DNA: TGCAGTGCTAACCCCGGGAGCACCTACAATGAGCAGTTCTTC
D gene: TRBD2; J gene: TRBJ2-5; V gene: TRBV5-1; clone size: many; CDR3 protein: CASSLLSGEETQYF; CDR3 DNA: TGCGCCAGCAGCTTACTTAGCGGGGAAGAGACCCAGTACTTC
D gene: .; J gene: TRBJ1-5; V gene: TRBV20-1; clone size: many; CDR3 protein: CSARMGGNQPQHF; CDR3 DNA: TGCAGTGCTAGAATGGGGGGAAATCAGCCCCAGCATTTT
D gene: .; J gene: TRBJ2-5; V gene: TRBV6-5; clone size: many; CDR3 protein: CASSYSGNQETQYF; CDR3 DNA: TGTGCCAGCAGTTACTCGGGAAACCAAGAGACCCAGTACTTC
D gene: TRBD1; J gene: TRBJ1-4; V gene: TRBV7-9; clone size: .; CDR3 protein: CASSFRGLNNEKLFF; CDR3 DNA: TGTGCCAGCAGCTTCAGGGGGCTAAATAATGAAAAACTGTTTTTT
D gene: .; J gene: TRBJ2-3; V gene: TRBV20-1; clone size: many; CDR3 protein: CSARNGATADTQYF; CDR3 DNA: TGCAGTGCTAGAAATGGTGCGACTGCAGATACGCAGTATTTT
D gene: .; J gene: TRBJ1-3; V gene: TRBV13; clone size: .; CDR3 protein: CASSYRHLGRDTIYF; CDR3 DNA: TGTGCCAGCAGCTACCGACATCTCGGGAGAGACACCATATATTTT
D gene: .; J gene: TRBJ2-7; V gene: TRBV28; clone size: .; CDR3 protein: CASSSYSILSYEQYF; CDR3 DNA: TGTGCCAGCAGTTCATACTCTATCCTTTCCTACGAGCAGTACTTC
D gene: TRBD1; J gene: TRBJ1-1; V gene: TRBV6-1; clone size: many; CDR3 protein: CASRNTGAAAEAFF; CDR3 DNA: TGTGCCAGCAGAAATACAGGGGCGGCCGCTGAAGCTTTCTTT
D gene: TRBD2; J gene: TRBJ2-3; V gene: TRBV9; clone size: few; CDR3 protein: CASSVFGGSTDTQYF; CDR3 DNA: TGTGCCAGCAGCGTATTCGGGGGGAGCACAGATACGCAGTATTTT
D gene: .; J gene: TRBJ1-2; V gene: TRBV5-1; clone size: many; CDR3 protein: CASSLVGSHGYTF; CDR3 DNA: TGCGCCAGCAGCTTGGTAGGGTCCCATGGCTACACCTTC
D gene: .; J gene: TRBJ2-7; V gene: TRBV7-2; clone size: many; CDR3 protein: CASSLEYRPLEQYF; CDR3 DNA: TGTGCCAGCAGCTTAGAGTATAGGCCCCTGGAGCAGTACTTC
D gene: .; J gene: TRBJ1-1; V gene: TRBV5-1; clone size: few; CDR3 protein: CASTRGGEAARTEAFF; CDR3 DNA: TGCGCCAGCACCCGGGGGGGGGAGGCGGCGAGGACTGAAGCTTTCTTT
D gene: .; J gene: TRBJ1-1; V gene: TRBV4-3; clone size: many; CDR3 protein: CASSQLTNTEAFF; CDR3 DNA: TGCGCCAGCAGCCAACTCACTAACACTGAAGCTTTCTTT
D gene: .; J gene: TRBJ1-2; V gene: TRBV6-1; clone size: many; CDR3 protein: CASSRNQAGYGYTF; CDR3 DNA: TGTGCCAGCAGTAGGAACCAGGCGGGCTATGGCTACACCTTC
D gene: .; J gene: TRBJ2-7; V gene: TRBV7-9; clone size: many; CDR3 protein: CASSFGNYEQYF; CDR3 DNA: TGTGCCAGCAGCTTTGGGAACTACGAGCAGTACTTC
D gene: TRBD2; J gene: TRBJ2-5; V gene: TRBV25-1; clone size: many; CDR3 protein: CATGGGPETQYF; CDR3 DNA: TGTGCCACCGGGGGGGGTCCTGAGACCCAGTACTTC
D gene: TRBD2; J gene: TRBJ2-7; V gene: TRBV2; clone size: few; CDR3 protein: CASSATSGRGMGLEQYF; CDR3 DNA: TGTGCCAGCAGTGCGACTAGCGGGAGAGGTATGGGACTCGAGCAGTACTTC
D gene: .; J gene: TRBJ1-2; V gene: TRBV7-9; clone size: many; CDR3 protein: CASSLDGLRGYTF; CDR3 DNA: TGTGCCAGCAGCTTAGACGGGCTTAGAGGCTACACCTTC
D gene: .; J gene: TRBJ2-5; V gene: TRBV7-9; clone size: few; CDR3 protein: CASSFAQQETQYF; CDR3 DNA: TGTGCCAGCAGCTTCGCCCAGCAAGAGACCCAGTACTTC
D gene: .; J gene: TRBJ1-2; V gene: TRBV27; clone size: many; CDR3 protein: CASSLNLLDKGGYTF; CDR3 DNA: TGTGCCAGCAGTTTAAATCTGCTGGACAAGGGTGGCTACACCTTC
D gene: TRBD2; J gene: TRBJ2-7; V gene: TRBV9; clone size: many; CDR3 protein: CASSVDSGTVPYEQYF; CDR3 DNA: TGTGCCAGCAGCGTAGATAGCGGGACGGTCCCCTACGAGCAGTACTTC
D gene: .; J gene: TRBJ1-1; V gene: TRBV18; clone size: .; CDR3 protein: CASSPGHLSTNTEAFF; CDR3 DNA: TGTGCCAGCTCACCAGGGCACTTATCAACGAACACTGAAGCTTTCTTT
D gene: .; J gene: TRBJ1-2; V gene: TRBV6-1; clone size: many; CDR3 protein: CASRVTRQGGYTF; CDR3 DNA: TGTGCCAGCAGAGTAACCCGGCAGGGGGGCTACACCTTC
D gene: .; J gene: TRBJ2-1; V gene: TRBV4-1; clone size: .; CDR3 protein: CASSRPGQRPSYNEQFF; CDR3 DNA: TGCGCCAGCAGCCGACCCGGGCAGCGGCCTTCCTACAATGAGCAGTTCTTC
D gene: TRBD2; J gene: TRBJ2-1; V gene: TRBV7-9; clone size: many; CDR3 protein: CASSIGAGTYNEQFF; CDR3 DNA: TGTGCCAGCAGCATAGGAGCGGGAACCTACAATGAGCAGTTCTTC
D gene: .; J gene: TRBJ2-3; V gene: TRBV29-1; clone size: many; CDR3 protein: CSVENSYTDTQYF; CDR3 DNA: TGCAGCGTTGAAAACAGCTACACAGATACGCAGTATTTT
D gene: TRBD2; J gene: TRBJ2-7; V gene: TRBV12-3/TRBV12-4; clone size: many; CDR3 protein: CASATSGIYEQYF; CDR3 DNA: TGTGCCAGCGCGACTAGCGGGATCTACGAGCAGTACTTC